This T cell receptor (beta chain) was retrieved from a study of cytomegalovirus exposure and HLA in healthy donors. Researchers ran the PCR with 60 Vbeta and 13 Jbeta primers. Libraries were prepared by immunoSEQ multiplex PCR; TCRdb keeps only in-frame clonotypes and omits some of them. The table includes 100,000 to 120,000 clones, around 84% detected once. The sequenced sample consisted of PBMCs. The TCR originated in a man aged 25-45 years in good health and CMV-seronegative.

The chain's CDR3 is CAIGIAGGPDNEQFF. CDR3 nucleotides: TGTGCCATCGGTATAGCGGGGGGGCCCGACAATGAGCAGTTCTTC. V and J are TRBV10-3 and TRBJ2-1; 11 positions agree with TRBD2. The germline V gene encodes CDR1 ENHRY and CDR2 SYGVKD. The CDR3 has 15 residues. The junction had 8 bases not matched to a gene; V was cut back by 8 bases and J by 5 bases.